This passage covers 9 T cell receptor beta chains from one sample sequenced in a study of human thymus T cells. Some clones are missing from TCRdb's copy, which holds only in-frame ones; the method was immunoSEQ multiplex PCR. The sample yields tens of thousands of clones, about 94% seen once. The material sequenced was blood. The receptor source for this set is a boy in the first two years of life with a congenital heart defect but otherwise immunologically healthy.

Points on this clone: This sample includes further DNA sequences coding for the same CDR3. The gene calls are TRBV5-1 and TRBJ2-5, with D tentatively TRBD1 (5 bases). This CDR3 comprises 13 residues. CDR1 is SGHRS, CDR2 YFSETQ, per germline. V was clipped by 2 bases and J by 2 bases, with 7 bases between them. DNA of the CDR3: TGCGCCAGCAGCTTAGGGGTTCAAGAGACCCAGTACTTC. Translated, it gives CASSLGVQETQYF.

Only one count was recorded for this clone. This rearrangement joins TRBV5-6 to TRBJ2-5; D gene unclear. The J call may be incorrect, as the DNA end agrees better with TRBJ2-7. The CDR3 consists of 13 residues. Germline CDR1 is SGHDT and CDR2 is YYEEEE. The CDR3 bases are TGTGCCAGCAGCTTGCCTGGAACCTACGAGCAGTACTTC. It yields the protein CASSLPGTYEQYF.

This clone was observed a few times. V usage is TRBV4-1 and J usage is TRBJ1-6; D is unclear. Germline V gene sequence: CDR1 MGHRA, CDR2 YSYEKL. Trimming pared 4 bases from V and 4 bases from J, leaving 8 bases between. This CDR3 region has 14 residues. CDR3 loop: CASSRTVYNSPLHF. The CDR3 bases are TGCGCCAGCAGCCGGACGGTTTATAATTCACCCCTCCACTTT.

V usage is TRBV6-5 and J usage is TRBJ2-7, with TRBD1 matching 9 bases. This CDR3 has 15 residues. Germline CDR1 MNHEY, CDR2 SVGAGI. The V and J ends lost 0 bases and 2 bases, in that order; junction bases with no gene match: 2. CDR3 nucleotide sequence: TGTGCCAGCAGTTACTCGGGACAGGGAACCTACGAGCAGTACTTC. Amino acids: CASSYSGQGTYEQYF.

The chain couples TRBV6-5 to TRBJ1-1; D perhaps matches TRBD1 (5 bases). The CDR3 has 11 amino acids. Trimming removed 7 bases at V and 9 bases at J, with 12 bases between. Germline V gene sequence: CDR1 MNHEY, CDR2 SVGAGI. The CDR3 DNA sequence: TGTGCCAGCACCCGGGGGGGGAAAGCTTTCTTT. Protein: CASTRGGKAFF.

This clone was observed a single time. The chain recombines TRBV5-1 with TRBJ2-1; D perhaps matches TRBD2 (6 bases). The V gene lost 4 bases and the J gene lost 9 bases, with 17 bases spanning the gap. This CDR3 region has 14 residues. Germline V gene lookup returns CDR1 SGHRS and CDR2 YFSETQ. The CDR3 loop reads CASSPYGGSGEQFF. As DNA, the CDR3 is TGCGCCAGCAGCCCCTATGGGGGGTCCGGTGAGCAGTTCTTC. The full variable domain, in which reference TRBV5-1 and TRBJ2-1 provide the parts outside the CDR3, is KAGVTQTPRYLIKTRGQQVTLSCSPISGHRSVSWYQQTPGQGLQFLFEYFSETQRNKGNFPGRFSGRQFSNSRSEMNVSTLELGDSALYLCASSPYGGSGEQFFGPGTRLTVL.

The V and J genes are TRBV6-5 and TRBJ2-1, with 7 bases aligning to TRBD1. The trim removed 2 bases at V and 1 base at J, leaving 2 bases unmatched. This CDR3 region has 15 residues. The germline CDR1 and CDR2 sequences are MNHEY and SVGAGI. The CDR3 loop is CASSYRDSSYNEQFF. In DNA, the CDR3 is TGTGCCAGCAGTTACCGGGACAGTTCCTACAATGAGCAGTTCTTC.

In this sample, this clone turned up a few times. This chain connects TRBV5-1 to TRBJ1-1; no clear D gene. CDR3 length equals 11 residues. Deletions cut 4 bases from V and 3 bases from J, with 4 bases between. In germline, CDR1 is SGHRS, CDR2 YFSETQ. CDR3 DNA sequence: TGCGCCAGCAGCGGGGACACTGAAGCTTTCTTT. As protein: CASSGDTEAFF.

CDR3 DNA: TGCGCCAGCAGCGCGGGACCAGACACCGGGGAGCTGTTTTTT. It specifies CASSAGPDTGELFF. The chain combines TRBV5-1 with TRBJ2-2; maybe TRBD2 (6 bases). The germline gives CDR1 SGHRS, CDR2 YFSETQ. This CDR3 contains 14 residues. Between the trimmed V and J ends, which lost 4 bases and 3 bases, there was a span of 10 bases.